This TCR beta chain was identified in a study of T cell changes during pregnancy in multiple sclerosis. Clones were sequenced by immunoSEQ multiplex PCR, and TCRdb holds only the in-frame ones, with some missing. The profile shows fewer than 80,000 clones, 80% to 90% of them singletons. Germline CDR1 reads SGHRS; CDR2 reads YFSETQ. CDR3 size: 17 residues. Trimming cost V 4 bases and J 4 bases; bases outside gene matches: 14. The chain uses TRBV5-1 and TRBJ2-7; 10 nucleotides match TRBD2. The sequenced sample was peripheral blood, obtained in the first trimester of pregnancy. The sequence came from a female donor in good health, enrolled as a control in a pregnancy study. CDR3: CASSPQFSSGGDYEQYF. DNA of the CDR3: TGCGCCAGCAGCCCCCAGTTCTCTAGCGGGGGAGATTACGAGCAGTACTTC.